This T cell receptor (beta chain) originates from a study of naive and memory T cell subsets. Findings and caveats of the study: Gini index rose across naive, CM, EM and EMRA in CD4 and CD8. Naive repertoires, especially CD8, held a few larger clonotypes, possibly memory cells re-expressing CD45RA. Naive and memory repertoire findings lacked a ground truth for validation.

In the case of this clonotype: What it recognizes is unknown.

The CDR3 length is 14 residues. V was shortened by 7 bases and J by 0 bases, with 15 bases between the two germline ends. Germline CDR1 reads SQVTM; CDR2 reads ANQGSEA. An equimolar mix of two oligonucleotides served as the beta constant-region primer for TRBC1 and TRBC2. Ligated cDNA was amplified by four rounds of PCR with nested alpha and beta constant-region primers and SP2. TCRdb processed the UMI-ligation and nested PCR reads anew with MiXCR; each CDR3 protein has one entry. The table records about 90,000 distinct CDR3 sequences, 11% of them present only once. The chain uses TRBV29-1 and TRBJ1-1; TRBD1 might be the D (6 bases). The clonotype was recovered from a human donor in good health. Sequencing input: naive CD4+ T cells from blood. As DNA, the CDR3 is TGCAGCGCGGGGAGGGGGAATTTGAACACTGAAGCTTTCTTT. Its protein product is CSAGRGNLNTEAFF.